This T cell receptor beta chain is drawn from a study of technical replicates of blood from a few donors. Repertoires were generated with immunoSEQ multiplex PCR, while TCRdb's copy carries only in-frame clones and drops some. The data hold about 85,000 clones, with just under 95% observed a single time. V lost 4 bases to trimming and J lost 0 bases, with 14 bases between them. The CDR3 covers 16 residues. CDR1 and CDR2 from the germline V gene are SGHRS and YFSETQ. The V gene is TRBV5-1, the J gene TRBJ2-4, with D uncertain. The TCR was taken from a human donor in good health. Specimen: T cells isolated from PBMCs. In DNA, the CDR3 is TGCGCCAGCAGCATGGGTGTAAGACTAGCCAAAAACATTCAGTACTTC. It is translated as CASSMGVRLAKNIQYF.